This T cell receptor (beta chain) was sequenced during a study of blood T cells in healthy people across ages. Whole-study results and caveats: Roughly linear declines in TCR beta diversity per million T cells occurred with age.

Extraction yielded at least 6 micrograms of total RNA per sample. Primers used in a second PCR of roughly 6 to 11 cycles were a sample-barcoded 5' primer and a J-beta primer mix. Via MiXCR, TCRdb re-called the 5' RACE reads, giving one row per CDR3 protein. The data contain some 670,000 distinct CDR3 sequences, approximately 52% of them singletons. Germline lookup yields CDR1 DFQATT and CDR2 SNEGSKA (reference sequence). V trimming: 2 bases; J trimming: 3 bases; junction bases outside the gene matches: 3. This CDR3 has 13 residues. Turning to this clonotype: What it binds is unknown.

Input material: blood. The clonotype comes from a woman at least 80 years old in good health. The chain uses TRBV20-1 and TRBJ1-1; 7 nucleotides line up with TRBD1. The CDR3 DNA follows: TGCAGTGCTAGAAGGGGGCTGGACACTGAAGCTTTCTTT. This encodes CSARRGLDTEAFF.